The clone carrying this TCR beta chain was observed at least ten times. Antigen specificity is unknown. This entry belongs to a study of CD8+CD57+ T cells in acquired aplastic anemia. Flow cytometry had shown expanded CD8+CD57+ cells in the patients chosen for sequencing. Every patient was diagnosed with severe acquired aplastic anemia. Regarding the study as a whole: Patients did not significantly differ from controls in CD8+ Simpson's diversity.

V was clipped by 2 bases and J by 6 bases, with 14 bases between them. The CDR3 is 15 amino acids. Germline V gene sequence: CDR1 LNHNV, CDR2 YYDKDF (reference sequence). The template for TCR beta VDJ and CDR3 sequence profiling was genomic DNA. TCRdb used MiXCR to reprocess the reads, holding one entry per CDR3 protein. The sample yields 120,000 or so distinct CDR3 sequences, almost 40% seen once. J is TRBJ2-1 and V is TRBV15; no reliable D call. The TCR was taken from a human donor with aplastic anemia. The specimen sequenced was sorted CD4+, CD8+, or CD8+CD57+ T cells (not recorded which) from PBMCs. DNA of the CDR3: TGTGCCACCAGCAGATCCGGGCATACGGGCAATGAGCAGTTCTTC. It translates to CATSRSGHTGNEQFF.